The clone carrying this T cell receptor (beta chain) was detected a few times. The antigen remains undetermined. All of the isolated RNA was reverse transcribed, so expressed TCRB transcripts were sequenced. Generated by immunoSEQ multiplex PCR, the TCRdb table keeps only in-frame clones and is missing some. This table holds 300,000 or so clones, around 8% found once. This sample was taken from a study of beta chain features in type 1 diabetes. Study summary: The patients were much like the healthy donors in age, gender and cell yields. All of the samples together had more than 95 million sorted cells examined. Study outcomes and limitations: Patients with type 1 diabetes carried fewer insertions and had more deletions at their VDJ junctions. The study found moderately but significantly shorter TCRB CDR3s in all four CD4+ subsets of Type 1 diabetes patients.

The clonotype originates from a young woman in good health. Specimen: central memory CD4+ T cells from blood.

The CDR3 region is CASSFPRQVSTEAFF. The CDR3 coding sequence is TGTGCCAGCAGCTTCCCTCGACAGGTGAGCACTGAAGCTTTCTTT. The V and J genes are TRBV7-9 and TRBJ1-1; TRBD1 might be the D (6 bases). Germline CDR1 reads SEHNR; CDR2 reads FQNEAQ (reference sequence). The ends were cut back, 3 bases at V and 4 bases at J, with 15 bases in the middle. The CDR3 is 15 amino acids.